In its sample, the clone carrying this TCR beta chain was seen many times. Its antigen is currently unknown. The read halts 3 residues ahead of the CDR3 end, with the missing end drawn from the germline J gene. Most patients and controls had Caucasian heritage. The sample originates from a study of T cell clonality in common variable immunodeficiency. General study points: In common variable immunodeficiency, TCR beta chains reportedly carried fewer deletions and N-nucleotide insertions. TCRbeta clonality was increased in CVID versus healthy controls.

Sequenced by immunoSEQ multiplex PCR; TCRdb stores in-frame clones only, minus some. The repertoire consists of under 45,000 clones, none detected only once. V gave up 4 bases and J gave up 2 bases, with 17 bases separating them. Germline V gives CDR1 MGHRA, CDR2 YSYEKL. CDR3 size: 17 residues. The sequenced sample consisted of peripheral blood mononuclear cells. The receptor was isolated from a person aged 18-69 years in good health. This rearrangement joins TRBV4-1 to TRBJ2-2; possible D gene TRBD2, 6 bases. CDR3 residues: CASSPLRAGQNTGELFF. CDR3 DNA, as far as it was read: TGCGCCAGCAGCCCCCTGAGGGCGGGGCAAAACACCGGGGAG.